The 15 T cell receptor beta chains below come from one sample, sequenced in a study of shared clonotypes between healthy human individuals. Only in-frame clones appear in the TCRdb table, and some are missing; sequencing was by immunoSEQ multiplex PCR. The sample records approximately 600,000 clones, approximately 95% being singletons. CD45RO-negative, CCR7-positively selected cells formed the naive CD8 fraction, excluding terminally differentiated effector memory CD45RA+ cells. The sequencing sample was made of naive CD8+ T cells sorted from blood. These receptors originate from a woman aged 25 to 39 in good health.

This chain connects TRBV10-2 to TRBJ2-7; maybe TRBD1 (5 bases). Germline V CDR1 and CDR2: WSHSY, SAAADI. This CDR3 spans 17 amino acids. V gave up 3 bases and J gave up 0 bases, with 18 bases separating them. The chain's CDR3 is CASSEVNKGLSSYEQYF. The CDR3 DNA reads TGCGCCAGCAGTGAAGTAAATAAGGGGCTAAGCTCCTACGAGCAGTACTTC.

The chain uses TRBV6-5 and TRBJ2-7; 9 bases fit TRBD1. CDR3 length equals 15 residues. V lost 3 bases and J lost 5; bases outside the gene matches: 8. Looked up from germline, CDR1 is MNHEY and CDR2 is SVGAGI. This chain's CDR3 is CASSYEGQGPNEQYF. In nucleotides, the CDR3 is TGTGCCAGCAGTTATGAGGGACAGGGACCCAACGAGCAGTACTTC.

J is TRBJ1-1 and V is TRBV7-9, with unresolved D. This CDR3 region has 16 residues. The V gene lost 5 bases and the J gene lost 1 base, with 17 bases spanning the gap. CDR1 SEHNR and CDR2 FQNEAQ come from the germline V gene (reference sequence). CDR3 nucleotides: TGTGCCAGCAGCCCTGTGACACGGCCAGAGAACACTGAAGCTTTCTTT. This translates into CASSPVTRPENTEAFF.

The rearrangement links TRBV11-2 to TRBJ2-7, with TRBD2 identical over 10 bases. The trim removed 7 bases at V and 4 bases at J, leaving 7 bases unmatched. Germline values: CDR1 SGHAT, CDR2 FQNNGV. The CDR3 is 14 residues long. The CDR3 DNA sequence: TGTGCCAGCACCGCCGGGACTAGCGTTTACGAGCAGTACTTC. Its translation is CASTAGTSVYEQYF.

This sequence joins TRBV28 and TRBJ2-7; either TRBD1 or TRBD2 may supply D (5 bases each). V was cut by 2 bases and J by 3 bases, with 11 bases left in between. This CDR3 contains 14 residues. Germline CDR1 is MDHEN and CDR2 is SYDVKM. CDR3: CASSLLVGGYEQYF. The CDR3 nucleotides read TGTGCCAGCAGTTTACTGGTTGGGGGCTACGAGCAGTACTTC.

This clone was seen once. This chain connects TRBV27 to TRBJ2-1; 12 bases line up with TRBD2. V lost 5 bases and J lost 0; bases outside the gene matches: 5. This CDR3 has 17 residues. Germline values: CDR1 MNHEY, CDR2 SMNVEV (reference sequence). The CDR3 DNA follows: TGTGCCAGCAGTGACACTAGCGGGAGGTTCTCCTACAATGAGCAGTTCTTC. Its translation is CASSDTSGRFSYNEQFF.

The chain uses TRBV7-6 and TRBJ2-7; D tentatively fits TRBD1 or TRBD2 (5 bases each). Germline V CDR1 and CDR2: SGHVS, FNYEAQ. Trimming cost V 3 bases and J 0 bases, with 9 bases left between them. This CDR3 spans 14 amino acids. The CDR3 here is CASSFGTDSYEQYF. CDR3 DNA sequence: TGTGCCAGCAGCTTCGGGACGGACTCCTACGAGCAGTACTTC.

CDR3 sequence: CASSPGQNSGANVLTF. Written as DNA, the CDR3 is TGTGCCAGCAGCCCGGGACAAAACTCTGGGGCCAACGTCCTGACTTTC. The chain employs TRBV7-3 and TRBJ2-6; D possibly corresponds to TRBD1 (6 bases). Trimming removed 5 bases at V and 0 bases at J, with 11 bases between. Germline V gives CDR1 SGHTA, CDR2 FQGTGA. The CDR3 loop spans 16 amino acids. Drawing the rest from reference TRBV7-3 and TRBJ2-6, the complete variable domain is GAGVSQTPSNKVTEKGKYVELRCDPISGHTALYWYRQSLGQGPEFLIYFQGTGAADDSGLPNDRFFAVRPEGSVSTLKIQRTERGDSAVYLCASSPGQNSGANVLTFGAGSRLTVL.

The chain carries TRBV5-1 and TRBJ2-7; D is ambiguous. The germline CDR1 and CDR2 sequences are SGHRS and YFSETQ. The CDR3 runs 16 residues. V lost 0 bases, J lost 3 bases, and 16 bases lay in between. The DNA for the CDR3 is TGCGCCAGCAGCTTGGAGCTTAGAAACCCAGACTACGAGCAGTACTTC. It yields the protein CASSLELRNPDYEQYF.

The genes are TRBV9 and TRBJ2-1; no clear D gene. The V gene lost 3 bases and the J gene lost 3 bases, with 4 bases spanning the gap. The length of the CDR3 is 12 residues. Germline V gene sequence: CDR1 SGDLS, CDR2 YYNGEE. The CDR3 nucleotides are TGTGCCAGCAGCGGTTACTACAATGAGCAGTTCTTC. Translated: CASSGYYNEQFF.

This chain connects TRBV7-9 to TRBJ2-1; TRBD1 matches at 11 bases. Trimming at V came to 7 bases and at J to 6 bases, leaving 8 bases not matched to a gene. The length of the CDR3 is 15 residues. Germline CDR1 and CDR2: SEHNR and FQNEAQ (reference sequence). CDR3 DNA: TGTGCCAGCATCCTAGACGGGACAGGGGGCAATGAGCAGTTCTTC. It translates to CASILDGTGGNEQFF. Filled out from reference TRBV7-9 and TRBJ2-1, the complete variable domain reads DTGVSQNPRHKITKRGQNVTFRCDPISEHNRLYWYRQTLGQGPEFLTYFQNEAQLEKSRLLSDRFSAERPKGSFSTLEIQRTEQGDSAMYLCASILDGTGGNEQFFGPGTRLTVL.

This rearrangement joins TRBV27 to TRBJ2-7; tentative D call: TRBD1 (6 bases). In germline, CDR1 is MNHEY, CDR2 SMNVEV (reference sequence). This CDR3 is 13 amino acids long. Trimming cost V 3 bases and J 5 bases, with 11 bases left between them. Written as DNA, the CDR3 is TGTGCCAGCAGTTTTACAGGGACCGACGAGCAGTACTTC. Protein product: CASSFTGTDEQYF.

The V call is TRBV4-2, the J call TRBJ2-5; TRBD2 aligns across 12 bases. This CDR3 is built from 19 residues. Trimming took 0 bases from V and 0 from J; bases not matched to a gene: 8. Germline CDR1 reads LGHNA; CDR2 reads YNFKEQ. The CDR3: CASSQERAGLAGNQETQYF. The CDR3 DNA reads TGTGCCAGCAGCCAAGAGCGTGCTGGACTAGCGGGAAACCAAGAGACCCAGTACTTC.

The V gene is TRBV2, the J gene TRBJ2-7, with a tentative D call TRBD1 (5 bases). V was cut by 7 bases and J by 4 bases, with 8 bases left in between. Germline loops: CDR1 SNHLY, CDR2 FYNNEI. The CDR3 is 11 residues long. This CDR3 is CASMGRYEQYF. DNA of the CDR3: TGTGCCAGCATGGGGCGGTACGAGCAGTACTTC.

The chain uses TRBV5-1 and TRBJ2-7; 7 bases agree with TRBD1. The V segment lost 5 bases and the J segment 7 bases; nucleotides outside the gene matches: 15. Germline V gene lookup returns CDR1 SGHRS and CDR2 YFSETQ. CDR3 length equals 15 residues. CDR3 sequence: CASSSRQGKEGEQYF. As DNA, the CDR3 is TGCGCCAGCAGTTCCCGACAGGGAAAAGAGGGAGAGCAGTACTTC.